Listed below are T cell receptor beta chains from one sample, sequenced in a study of CD8+CD57+ T cells in acquired aplastic anemia. From the reads, TCRdb called clonotypes with MiXCR, one entry per CDR3 protein. The data show some 140,000 distinct CDR3 sequences, about 48% seen once. Sequencing was carried out using sorted CD4+, CD8+, or CD8+CD57+ T cells (not recorded which) from PBMCs. These receptors all stem from a human donor with aplastic anemia. CDR3s include the opening cysteine and the closing phenylalanine or tryptophan. The D gene is left open where the match is weak. Size tells how often a clone was seen (once, few, many) or the class of an expanded clone, and some rows leave it out.

NA | TRBJ1-1 | NA | TRBV4-1 | CASSQAWGISNTEASF | TGCGCCAGCAGCCAAGCATGGGGGATTTCGAACACTGAGGCTTCCTTT
NA | TRBJ2-1 | once | TRBV2 | CASSEVGSVVNEQFF | TGTGCCAGCAGTGAAGTTGGTTCGGTAGTCAATGAGCAGTTCTTC
TRBD2 | TRBJ2-5 | NA | TRBV11-2 | CASSSSGLAGGEETQYF | TGTGCCAGCAGCTCCTCGGGACTAGCGGGGGGAGAGGAGACCCAGTACTTC
NA | TRBJ1-2 | many | TRBV6-1 | CASSEEDGNHYGYTF | TGTGCCAGCAGTGAGGAGGACGGAAACCATTATGGCTACACCTTC
NA | TRBJ2-1 | NA | TRBV6-1 | CASSESSYNEQFF | TGTGCCTCTAGCGAGAGCTCCTACAATGAGCAGTTCTTC
TRBD1 | TRBJ2-7 | many | TRBV5-5 | CASSSSGQRYEQYF | TGTGCCAGCAGCTCCTCGGGACAGAGGTACGAGCAGTACTTC
NA | TRBJ1-1 | NA | TRBV29-1 | CSVVAVFPEAFF | TGCAGCGTTGTCGCGGTGTTCCCTGAAGCTTTCTTT
TRBD1 | TRBJ2-7 | few | TRBV10-3 | CAISVQGANEQYF | TGTGCCATCAGTGTACAGGGGGCGAACGAGCAGTACTTC
TRBD2 | TRBJ2-7 | many | TRBV10-3 | CAISDSSGGPPRQYF | TGTGCCATCAGTGATTCTAGCGGGGGACCCCCGAGGCAGTACTTC
TRBD1 | TRBJ2-7 | NA | TRBV2 | CASTSGTGSYEQYF | TGTGCCAGCACTTCCGGGACAGGGAGCTACGAGCAGTACTTC
NA | TRBJ1-4 | many | TRBV6-5 | CASSYGVGPFGEKLFF | TGTGCCAGCAGTTACGGGGTAGGACCCTTTGGCGAAAAACTGTTTTTT
NA | TRBJ1-1 | NA | TRBV2 | CASSHNRRPQTEAFF | TGTGCCAGCAGCCATAACAGGCGCCCTCAAACTGAAGCTTTCTTT
NA | TRBJ2-5 | NA | TRBV15 | CATSNLRDGQETQYF | TGTGCCACCAGCAACCTCCGGGACGGACAAGAGACCCAGTACTTC
NA | TRBJ2-5 | NA | TRBV7-2 | CASSRVQGETQYF | TGTGCCAGCAGCCGAGTTCAGGGGGAGACCCAGTACTTC
NA | TRBJ2-7 | few | TRBV10-3 | CAISESIGSYEQYF | TGTGCCATCAGTGAGTCGATAGGAAGCTACGAGCAGTACTTC
NA | TRBJ1-2 | large | TRBV15 | CATSRGENGYTF | TGTGCCACCAGCAGAGGGGAGAATGGCTACACCTTC
NA | TRBJ1-5 | NA | TRBV24-1 | CATGSGVQPQHF | TGTGCCACCGGATCAGGGGTCCAGCCCCAGCATTTT
TRBD2 | TRBJ2-2 | NA | TRBV20-1 | CSARTSEAGELFF | TGCAGTGCAAGGACTAGCGAAGCGGGGGAGCTGTTTTTT
NA | TRBJ1-6 | NA | TRBV2 | CASRVGGVGSPLHF | TGTGCCAGCAGGGTAGGGGGAGTAGGTTCACCCCTCCACTTT
TRBD1 | TRBJ2-3 | few | TRBV5-1 | CASSTGGTDTQYF | TGCGCCAGCTCTACAGGGGGCACAGATACGCAGTATTTT
TRBD2 | TRBJ2-3 | NA | TRBV6-6 | CASGRAGPGGDTQYF | TGTGCCAGCGGTCGAGCGGGGCCGGGGGGGGATACGCAGTATTTT
NA | TRBJ1-2 | NA | TRBV5-1 | CASRLGASSGNTF | TGCGCCAGCAGGCTCGGGGCAAGCTCTGGAAACACCTTC
TRBD1 | TRBJ2-7 | NA | TRBV6-1 | CASSRETGGEDEQYF | TGTGCCAGCAGTCGAGAAACAGGGGGCGAAGACGAGCAGTACTTC
TRBD1 | TRBJ1-2 | NA | TRBV20-1 | CSASPGQGPHYYGYTF | TGCAGTGCATCGCCGGGACAGGGGCCCCACTACTATGGCTACACCTTC
NA | TRBJ1-2 | NA | TRBV7-2 | CASSLALGTNYGYTF | TGTGCCAGCAGCTTAGCGTTGGGGACCAACTATGGCTACACCTTC
NA | TRBJ2-7 | NA | TRBV5-1 | CASSVGIAYEQYF | TGCGCCAGCAGTGTAGGGATAGCCTACGAGCAGTACTTC
TRBD1 | TRBJ1-6 | once | TRBV2 | CASRADRGNSPLHF | TGTGCCAGCAGGGCTGACAGGGGGAATTCACCCCTCCACTTT
TRBD1 | TRBJ2-7 | many | TRBV10-3 | CAISESQGAPSYEQYF | TGTGCCATCAGTGAGTCTCAGGGGGCCCCTTCCTACGAGCAGTACTTC
NA | TRBJ2-7 | many | TRBV9 | CASSETGTGDYEQYF | TGTGCCAGCAGCGAAACCGGGACGGGGGACTACGAGCAGTACTTC
TRBD1 | TRBJ2-7 | NA | TRBV12-3/TRBV12-4 | CASRRGQGAYEQYF | TGTGCCAGCAGGCGGGGACAGGGGGCCTACGAGCAGTACTTC
TRBD2 | TRBJ2-3 | NA | TRBV11-2 | CASSLLRGGPDTQYF | TGTGCCAGCAGCTTACTACGGGGGGGCCCAGATACGCAGTATTTT
TRBD1 | TRBJ2-1 | NA | TRBV10-3 | CAISDSGQGGSYNEQFF | TGTGCCATCAGTGACTCAGGACAGGGGGGCTCCTACAATGAGCAGTTCTTC
NA | TRBJ1-4 | NA | TRBV19 | CATWWEKLFF | TGTGCCACCTGGTGGGAAAAACTGTTTTTT
NA | TRBJ1-2 | NA | TRBV7-2 | CASSPGRGVYGYTF | TGTGCCAGCAGCCCTGGGCGTGGCGTCTATGGCTACACCTTC
NA | TRBJ1-2 | NA | TRBV13 | CASSLWGVDGYTF | TGTGCCAGCAGCTTATGGGGGGTGGATGGCTACACCTTC
TRBD2 | TRBJ2-7 | NA | TRBV20-1 | CSADLSGGANEQYF | TGCAGTGCTGACCTTAGCGGGGGGGCCAACGAGCAGTACTTC
TRBD2 | TRBJ2-3 | many | TRBV2 | CASSGPSGGDADTQYF | TGTGCCAGCAGTGGTCCTAGCGGGGGGGATGCAGATACGCAGTATTTT
NA | TRBJ2-7 | many | TRBV6-1 | CASTTWTGDSYEQYF | TGTGCCAGCACCACCTGGACGGGGGACTCCTACGAGCAGTACTTC
TRBD2 | TRBJ2-5 | few | TRBV7-8 | CASSLQRGETQYF | TGTGCCAGCAGCCTTCAGCGGGGAGAGACCCAGTACTTC
TRBD1 | TRBJ1-4 | NA | TRBV12-3/TRBV12-4 | CASRKPGQGAIREKLFF | TGTGCCAGCAGAAAACCGGGACAGGGTGCGATTAGGGAAAAACTGTTTTTT
NA | TRBJ2-7 | NA | TRBV11-2 | CASSLVGAGSPYEQYF | TGTGCCAGCAGCTTAGTAGGGGCGGGCAGTCCCTACGAGCAGTACTTC
NA | TRBJ1-6 | NA | TRBV10-3 | CAISESGSSYNSPLHF | TGTGCCATCAGTGAGTCAGGGAGCTCCTATAATTCACCCCTCCACTTT
NA | TRBJ2-5 | NA | TRBV2 | CASSEARALGQETQYF | TGTGCCAGCAGTGAAGCGCGCGCATTAGGCCAAGAGACCCAGTACTTC
NA | TRBJ2-2 | NA | TRBV2 | CASSEFGDTGELFF | TGTGCCAGCAGTGAATTTGGGGACACCGGGGAGCTGTTTTTT
TRBD1 | TRBJ2-7 | NA | TRBV19 | CASTPGGSYEQYF | TGTGCCAGTACCCCAGGGGGCTCCTACGAGCAGTACTTC
NA | TRBJ2-1 | many | TRBV20-1 | CSARATEPRGVSAYNEQFF | TGCAGTGCTAGAGCCACGGAGCCTAGGGGGGTTTCCGCTTACAATGAGCAGTTCTTC
NA | TRBJ2-7 | many | TRBV6-5 | CASSYSRGRSYEQYF | TGTGCCAGCAGTTACTCGAGGGGGAGATCCTACGAGCAGTACTTC
NA | TRBJ1-2 | few | TRBV6-2/TRBV6-3 | CASSYSLRANYGYTF | TGTGCCAGCAGTTACTCGCTCAGAGCTAACTATGGCTACACCTTC
NA | TRBJ1-5 | many | TRBV5-5 | CASSSDIHNQPQHF | TGTGCCAGCAGCTCAGACATCCACAATCAGCCCCAGCATTTT
NA | TRBJ2-7 | many | TRBV4-1 | CASSQGNFYEQYF | TGCGCCAGCAGCCAAGGCAATTTCTACGAGCAGTACTTC